This T cell receptor beta chain was found in a study of blood T cells in healthy people across ages. The CDR3 is made up of 15 amino acids. From germline, CDR1 is SGHTA and CDR2 FQGTGA. The J segment lost 5 bases and the V segment lost 3 bases, leaving 10 bases of the junction unmatched. A sample-barcoded 5' primer and a J-beta primer mix were used in a second PCR of roughly 6 to 11 cycles. Through a template-switch adaptor with 12 random nucleotides, each cDNA molecule received a tag. TCRdb reprocessed the 5' RACE reads via MiXCR and lists one record per CDR3 protein. The sample holds about 1.5 million distinct CDR3 sequences, approximately 39% seen once.

Sequencing was carried out using blood. The genes are TRBV7-3 and TRBJ2-7; 7 positions agree with TRBD1. The clonotype was recovered from a woman younger than 35 in good health. The CDR3 reads CASSLTGMRSHEQYF. For the CDR3, the DNA is TGTGCCAGCAGCTTGACAGGGATGAGATCCCACGAGCAGTACTTC.